Shown below are 15 T cell receptor beta chains from a single sample sequenced in a study of CD8 T cell repertoires and HIV-1 epitope variants. Assay: immunoSEQ multiplex PCR; the TCRdb copy retains only in-frame clones and omits some. Of approximately 5,700 clones listed, approximately 65% are singletons. What these receptors recognize is not known. Material: cultured CD8+ T cells derived from PBMCs. These receptors came from a male donor with HIV.

The chain employs TRBV7-3 and TRBJ1-1, with 7 bases aligning to TRBD1. Germline CDR1 SGHTA, CDR2 FQGTGA. Trimming at V came to 5 bases and at J to 1 base, leaving 7 bases not matched to a gene. The CDR3 spans 15 residues. The DNA for the CDR3 is TGTGCCAGCAGCGAGACAGGGTTCTCGAACACTGAAGCTTTCTTT. This codes for CASSETGFSNTEAFF. Drawing the rest from reference TRBV7-3 and TRBJ1-1, the complete variable domain is GAGVSQTPSNKVTEKGKYVELRCDPISGHTALYWYRQSLGQGPEFLIYFQGTGAADDSGLPNDRFFAVRPEGSVSTLKIQRTERGDSAVYLCASSETGFSNTEAFFGQGTRLTVV.

This rearrangement joins TRBV4-3 to TRBJ2-7; no clear D gene. Germline V gene data show CDR1 as LGHNA and CDR2 as YSLEER. This CDR3 region has 13 residues. V lost 2 bases and J lost 4, with 9 bases in between. The CDR3 DNA follows: TGCGCCAGCAGCCAATTTGCAGAGTACGAGCAGTACTTC. Amino acid sequence: CASSQFAEYEQYF.

The V gene is TRBV27, the J gene TRBJ2-7; 12 positions match TRBD2. The V gene's germline CDR1 is MNHEY and CDR2 SMNVEV (reference sequence). The CDR3 sequence is 15 residues long. V was pared by 2 bases and J by 2 bases, with 1 base of the junction left unmatched. The CDR3 protein is CASSLASGGAYEQYF. Here the CDR3 DNA reads TGTGCCAGCAGTTTAGCTAGCGGGGGGGCCTACGAGCAGTACTTC.

The chain couples TRBV9 to TRBJ2-1, with D possibly being TRBD1 or TRBD2 (6 bases each). The CDR3 runs to 15 residues. V dropped 3 bases and J dropped 7 bases, with 17 bases sitting between them. Germline V gene sequence: CDR1 SGDLS, CDR2 YYNGEE. The DNA for the CDR3 is TGTGCCAGCAGCGGAGAGTCCGGGGGCCGGAATGAGCAGTTCTTC. Protein product: CASSGESGGRNEQFF.

The V and J genes are TRBV20-1 and TRBJ1-1; the D gene is possibly TRBD1 (5 bases). The V and J ends lost 1 base and 10 bases respectively, with 10 bases between them. This CDR3 contains 11 residues. The germline gives CDR1 DFQATT, CDR2 SNEGSKA (reference sequence). The CDR3 spells CSARAGYGAFF. The CDR3 coding sequence is TGCAGTGCTAGAGCAGGGTATGGAGCTTTCTTT.

J is TRBJ2-1 and V is TRBV5-1, with 11 bases matching TRBD2. The CDR3 totals 16 residues. Germline V gene data show CDR1 as SGHRS and CDR2 as YFSETQ. J gave up 3 bases and V 5 bases, and 7 bases lay outside the gene matches. The CDR3 sequence is CASRPGTSGLYNEQFF. As DNA, the CDR3 is TGCGCCAGCAGACCTGGGACTAGCGGCCTCTACAATGAGCAGTTCTTC.

Only one count was recorded for this clone. CDR3 bases: TGTGCCAGCAGTTTGACTAGCGGATTAACCTACGAGCAGTACTTC. Translation gives CASSLTSGLTYEQYF. This chain uses TRBV27 with TRBJ2-7; 9 bases match TRBD2. Germline values: CDR1 MNHEY, CDR2 SMNVEV (reference sequence). The CDR3 has 15 amino acids. J was trimmed by 2 bases and V by 3 bases; bases with no gene match: 5.

The CDR3: CAITIPQGNGYTF. The CDR3 DNA follows: TGTGCCATCACCATTCCACAGGGTAACGGCTACACCTTC. V usage is TRBV10-3 and J usage is TRBJ1-2; weak D call: TRBD1 (6 bases). V lost 7 bases and J 8 bases, leaving 17 bases between the germline ends. The CDR3 has 13 residues. CDR1 and CDR2 (germline): ENHRY, SYGVKD.

The chain combines TRBV19 with TRBJ1-5; a possible D gene is TRBD1 (5 bases). V gave up 3 bases and J gave up 4 bases, with 19 bases separating them. The CDR3 totals 17 residues. Germline V gene data show CDR1 as LNHDA and CDR2 as SQIVND (reference sequence). The CDR3 nucleotides are TGTGCCAGTAGTATCGGATTATTATTGGCAGGGAATCAGCCCCAGCATTTT. Protein sequence: CASSIGLLLAGNQPQHF.

The chain combines TRBV28 with TRBJ2-7; no clear D gene. V lost 9 bases and J 3 bases, leaving 15 bases between the germline ends. From germline, CDR1 is MDHEN and CDR2 SYDVKM. The CDR3 sequence is 13 residues long. CDR3 residues: CASTRGTGYEQYF. CDR3 nucleotides: TGTGCCAGTACTCGCGGCACGGGCTACGAGCAGTACTTC.

This sequence joins TRBV19 and TRBJ2-1; 7 bases map to TRBD2. Germline lookup yields CDR1 LNHDA and CDR2 SQIVND (reference sequence). With V trimmed by 3 bases and J by 0 bases, 2 bases remained unmatched. The CDR3 loop spans 15 amino acids. This chain's CDR3 is CASSITGGSYNEQFF. CDR3 DNA sequence: TGTGCCAGTAGTATTACGGGAGGCTCCTACAATGAGCAGTTCTTC. The full variable domain, completed using reference TRBV19 and TRBJ2-1, is DGGITQSPKYLFRKEGQNVTLSCEQNLNHDAMYWYRQDPGQGLRLIYYSQIVNDFQKGDIAEGYSVSREKKESFPLTVTSAQKNPTAFYLCASSITGGSYNEQFFGPGTRLTVL.

This rearrangement joins TRBV11-3 to TRBJ2-1; D perhaps matches TRBD2 (6 bases). Germline V gene lookup returns CDR1 SGHNT and CDR2 YENEEA. Trimming left V 3 bases short and J 6 bases short, with 9 bases between. The CDR3 sequence is 13 residues long. This chain's CDR3 is CASSFEGGNEQFF. As DNA, the CDR3 is TGTGCCAGCAGCTTTGAGGGAGGCAATGAGCAGTTCTTC.

This clone was picked up a small number of times. The chain is built from TRBV7-6 and TRBJ2-1, with 7 bases lining up with TRBD2. This CDR3 contains 14 residues. In germline, CDR1 is SGHVS, CDR2 FNYEAQ. J was trimmed by 8 bases and V by 3 bases; bases with no gene match: 7. CDR3 residues: CASSLGGRGDEQFF. CDR3 DNA sequence: TGTGCCAGCAGCTTGGGCGGGAGAGGCGATGAGCAGTTCTTC.

The chain joins TRBV19 to TRBJ1-5; 8 nucleotides match TRBD1. The V gene's germline CDR1 is LNHDA and CDR2 SQIVND (reference sequence). J gave up 4 bases and V 6 bases, and 8 bases lay outside the gene matches. The CDR3 loop spans 15 amino acids. The CDR3: CASSIGTGSNQPQHF. As DNA, the CDR3 is TGTGCCAGTAGCATTGGGACAGGCAGTAATCAGCCCCAGCATTTT.

The chain combines TRBV28 with TRBJ1-2; D is possibly TRBD1 (5 bases). The CDR3 is made up of 14 amino acids. V lost 3 bases, J lost 4 bases, and 12 bases lay in between. The germline V gene encodes CDR1 MDHEN and CDR2 SYDVKM. In DNA form, the CDR3 reads TGTGCCAGCAGTTTCGGGGGAAACTCCTATGGCTACACCTTC. This translates into CASSFGGNSYGYTF.